This TCR beta chain emerged from a study of beta chain features in type 1 diabetes (dated by TCRdb to 2017 to 2018). Broadly, across the study: Patients and healthy donors did not differ in mean age, gender distribution, total cell number or subset yield. Whereas all 28 donors provided naive and central memory subsets, regulatory and stem cell-like memory subsets were isolated from just 8 patients and about eight healthy donors. In the study, recently diagnosed type 1 diabetes patients and matched healthy donors were compared on the TCRB repertoires of their sorted circulating CD4+ T cell subsets. A total of just under 110,000,000 sorted cells were examined across all samples, and RNA yield correlated strongly with the number of cells per subset. The study at large found these results: Because cDNA was sequenced instead of genomic DNA, activated cells with high expression could be over-represented, although the groups did not differ in activation or CD3 levels. Only small numbers of individuals were included in the HLA sub-analyses, which left unresolved whether HLA type had any influence on TCRB rearrangement. At VDJ recombination sites, type 1 diabetes patients had fewer insertions and more deleted nucleotides, which implies abnormalities in thymic rearrangement. Shorter templates might have been favored by PCR, but patient and control samples were amplified and corrected together, so both groups would have been affected equally by any skew. In all four CD4+ subsets, TCRB CDR3 length was moderately but significantly shorter in type 1 diabetes patients. Naive, central memory and regulatory TCRB repertoires appeared to be more alike among patients than among healthy donors.

The entire amount of isolated RNA was reverse transcribed using the High Capacity cDNA Reverse Transcription Kit, so the sequenced TCRB transcripts were expressed ones. Deep immunoSEQ sequencing was performed on naive, central memory and regulatory T cell samples, with an average of about 4 million total reads per sample. After sorted cells were lysed in RLT buffer, RNA was extracted with DNase-treated RNeasy Micro or Mini kits, with the choice depending on cell number. Each cell subset was processed separately to prevent cross-contamination, with patient and healthy donor samples processed together. The immunoSEQ multiplex PCR was used to amplify TCRB sequences from cDNA, yielding 87-bp fragments that span the CDR3 region. Sequencing of the amplicons was performed on the Illumina HiSeq platform. Regarding the original processing steps: PCR bias was computationally corrected using synthetic template baselines, reads within Hamming distance 2 were collapsed, and singletons that could not be merged were discarded. Reads were aligned against IMGT to assign V, D and J genes, CDR3 length and insertions or deletions at six rearrangement sites. Within each subset, clonotype counts were normalized to sorted cell number, after which true diversity and Gini coefficients were computed with the tcR R package. The overlap coefficient, calculated on TCRB nucleotide sequences, was used to quantify repertoire sharing. Out-of-frame TCRB sequences from naive cells were analyzed as a proxy for the pre-selection repertoire. As stored in TCRdb, this immuneACCESS dataset retains in-frame rearrangements with V and J assigned. A fraction of the clones does not appear; measured against another copy, unresolved V genes explain less than half of the discrepancy, and the remainder lacks a known reason. For V, J and clone size, that table is used; D and trimming come from the DNA. This sample has under 250,000 clones in its table, and around 14% of those were observed once. The ten most abundant clones make up roughly 0.028% of the sample.

From each donor, a single peripheral blood sample of 100 to 150 mL on average was drawn into heparinised tubes. A BD FACSAria II was used to sort naive, central memory, regulatory and stem cell-like memory CD4+ T cells with a panel that included CD45RO, CCR7, CD25, CD127, CD95 and CD27. A purity above 95% was achieved for all sorted populations. PBMCs were isolated immediately by Lymphoprep density gradient centrifugation and stained directly without culture. Samples were stained and sorted in pairs, with one healthy donor and one patient per experiment, so that batch effects were minimized. V gives up 5 bases and J gives up 0 bases, and the segment between their germline ends measures 20 bases. From the cysteine up to the phenylalanine, the CDR3 has a length of 18 residues. The DNA shown is the 54-base CDR3, in frame from base 1. The CDR1 and CDR2 encoded by the germline V gene are SQVTM and ANQGSEA.

This clone has only a few counts. Its antigen remains undetermined. No much larger clone is present one base from it, and per-base qualities are unavailable. The V and J segments used are TRBV29-1 and TRBJ2-6, with the identity of the D gene unclear. The receptor was derived from a woman between 35 and 50 years old in good health. The sample consisted of naive CD4+ T cells from blood. The cell subset or site label for this specimen denotes: true naive CD4+ T cells. The CDR3 region reads CSVLQIPLSSSGANVLTF. The DNA reads TGCAGCGTTCTACAGATACCCCTCTCAAGCTCTGGGGCCAACGTCCTGACTTTC.